This T cell receptor beta chain appears in the sequencing data of a study of cytomegalovirus exposure and HLA in healthy donors. About this clone itself: Its antigen remains unidentified.

Broader study findings: Reports described diagnosis of cytomegalovirus status by the classifier as highly specific and sensitive. Later work associated roughly 17,000 TCR beta sequences with HLA alleles at 0.05 false discovery rate.

PCR involved 60 Vbeta and 13 Jbeta primers. Study processing details: A later analysis counted tens of millions of unique TCR beta chains, around 12 million shared. The repertoire was sequenced with immunoSEQ multiplex PCR; TCRdb's copy has only in-frame clones and lacks some. The V and J calls and clone size come from that table; D and trimming were worked out from the DNA. This repertoire shows 100,000 to 150,000 clones, around 85% found once; its top ten account for 1.7%. This TCR was sampled from a boy between 5 and 17 years old in good health and CMV-seronegative. Material for sequencing was PBMCs.

The CDR3 protein is CASSLRDRRQFF. CDR3 nucleotides: TGTGCCAGCAGCTTACGGGACAGGCGACAGTTCTTC. The chain has TRBV5-6 and TRBJ2-1, with 8 positions matching TRBD1. The V and J ends lost 2 bases and 13 bases, in that order; junction bases with no gene match: 5. Germline CDR1 reads SGHDT; CDR2 reads YYEEEE. The CDR3 has 12 amino acids.